The following is a T cell receptor (beta chain) sequence with its context. Its specificity is not known. The iRepertoire nested amplicon-rescue multiplex PCR amplified TCR alpha and beta CDR3s from RNA. TCRdb reprocessed the multiplex PCR reads via MiXCR and lists one record per CDR3 protein. The data contain about 380,000 distinct CDR3 sequences, roughly two fifths of them singletons. Germline-derived CDR1 and CDR2 are KGHDR and SFDVKD. CDR3 length: 14 residues. Trimming left V 5 bases short and J 3 bases short, with 12 bases between. These data are taken from a study of glioma-infiltrating T cells. Findings of the study overall: Tissue-blood divergence was below expectation in non-neoplastic patients, above in gliomas.

The V gene is TRBV24-1, the J gene TRBJ1-2; D is uncertain. Sequences were obtained from glioma tissue, nonneoplastic brain tissue, or PBMCs (not recorded which). This clonotype was obtained from a human donor with low-grade glioma or glioblastoma, undergoing nonglioma brain surgery, or in good health (not recorded which). The CDR3 bases are TGTGCCACCAGTGCCAACGGACTGCACTATGGCTACACCTTC. This translates into CATSANGLHYGYTF.